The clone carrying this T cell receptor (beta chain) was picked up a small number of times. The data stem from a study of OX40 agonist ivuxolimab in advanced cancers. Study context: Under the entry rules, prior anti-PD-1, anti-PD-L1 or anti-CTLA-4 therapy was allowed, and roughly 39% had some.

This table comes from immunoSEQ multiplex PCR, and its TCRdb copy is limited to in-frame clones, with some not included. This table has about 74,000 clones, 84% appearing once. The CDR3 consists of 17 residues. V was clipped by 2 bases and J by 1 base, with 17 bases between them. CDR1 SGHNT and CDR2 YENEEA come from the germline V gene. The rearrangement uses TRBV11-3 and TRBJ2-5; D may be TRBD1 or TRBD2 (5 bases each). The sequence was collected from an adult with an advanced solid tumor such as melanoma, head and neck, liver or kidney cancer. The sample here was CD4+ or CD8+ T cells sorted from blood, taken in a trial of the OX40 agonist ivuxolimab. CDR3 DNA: TGTGCCAGCAGCTTAAGGGTTGGGGACCCAATCCAAGAGACCCAGTACTTC. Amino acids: CASSLRVGDPIQETQYF. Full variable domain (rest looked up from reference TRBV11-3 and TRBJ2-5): EAGVVQSPRYKIIEKKQPVAFWCNPISGHNTLYWYLQNLGQGPELLIRYENEEAVDDSQLPKDRFSAERLKGVDSTLKIQPAELGDSAVYLCASSLRVGDPIQETQYFGPGTRLLVL.